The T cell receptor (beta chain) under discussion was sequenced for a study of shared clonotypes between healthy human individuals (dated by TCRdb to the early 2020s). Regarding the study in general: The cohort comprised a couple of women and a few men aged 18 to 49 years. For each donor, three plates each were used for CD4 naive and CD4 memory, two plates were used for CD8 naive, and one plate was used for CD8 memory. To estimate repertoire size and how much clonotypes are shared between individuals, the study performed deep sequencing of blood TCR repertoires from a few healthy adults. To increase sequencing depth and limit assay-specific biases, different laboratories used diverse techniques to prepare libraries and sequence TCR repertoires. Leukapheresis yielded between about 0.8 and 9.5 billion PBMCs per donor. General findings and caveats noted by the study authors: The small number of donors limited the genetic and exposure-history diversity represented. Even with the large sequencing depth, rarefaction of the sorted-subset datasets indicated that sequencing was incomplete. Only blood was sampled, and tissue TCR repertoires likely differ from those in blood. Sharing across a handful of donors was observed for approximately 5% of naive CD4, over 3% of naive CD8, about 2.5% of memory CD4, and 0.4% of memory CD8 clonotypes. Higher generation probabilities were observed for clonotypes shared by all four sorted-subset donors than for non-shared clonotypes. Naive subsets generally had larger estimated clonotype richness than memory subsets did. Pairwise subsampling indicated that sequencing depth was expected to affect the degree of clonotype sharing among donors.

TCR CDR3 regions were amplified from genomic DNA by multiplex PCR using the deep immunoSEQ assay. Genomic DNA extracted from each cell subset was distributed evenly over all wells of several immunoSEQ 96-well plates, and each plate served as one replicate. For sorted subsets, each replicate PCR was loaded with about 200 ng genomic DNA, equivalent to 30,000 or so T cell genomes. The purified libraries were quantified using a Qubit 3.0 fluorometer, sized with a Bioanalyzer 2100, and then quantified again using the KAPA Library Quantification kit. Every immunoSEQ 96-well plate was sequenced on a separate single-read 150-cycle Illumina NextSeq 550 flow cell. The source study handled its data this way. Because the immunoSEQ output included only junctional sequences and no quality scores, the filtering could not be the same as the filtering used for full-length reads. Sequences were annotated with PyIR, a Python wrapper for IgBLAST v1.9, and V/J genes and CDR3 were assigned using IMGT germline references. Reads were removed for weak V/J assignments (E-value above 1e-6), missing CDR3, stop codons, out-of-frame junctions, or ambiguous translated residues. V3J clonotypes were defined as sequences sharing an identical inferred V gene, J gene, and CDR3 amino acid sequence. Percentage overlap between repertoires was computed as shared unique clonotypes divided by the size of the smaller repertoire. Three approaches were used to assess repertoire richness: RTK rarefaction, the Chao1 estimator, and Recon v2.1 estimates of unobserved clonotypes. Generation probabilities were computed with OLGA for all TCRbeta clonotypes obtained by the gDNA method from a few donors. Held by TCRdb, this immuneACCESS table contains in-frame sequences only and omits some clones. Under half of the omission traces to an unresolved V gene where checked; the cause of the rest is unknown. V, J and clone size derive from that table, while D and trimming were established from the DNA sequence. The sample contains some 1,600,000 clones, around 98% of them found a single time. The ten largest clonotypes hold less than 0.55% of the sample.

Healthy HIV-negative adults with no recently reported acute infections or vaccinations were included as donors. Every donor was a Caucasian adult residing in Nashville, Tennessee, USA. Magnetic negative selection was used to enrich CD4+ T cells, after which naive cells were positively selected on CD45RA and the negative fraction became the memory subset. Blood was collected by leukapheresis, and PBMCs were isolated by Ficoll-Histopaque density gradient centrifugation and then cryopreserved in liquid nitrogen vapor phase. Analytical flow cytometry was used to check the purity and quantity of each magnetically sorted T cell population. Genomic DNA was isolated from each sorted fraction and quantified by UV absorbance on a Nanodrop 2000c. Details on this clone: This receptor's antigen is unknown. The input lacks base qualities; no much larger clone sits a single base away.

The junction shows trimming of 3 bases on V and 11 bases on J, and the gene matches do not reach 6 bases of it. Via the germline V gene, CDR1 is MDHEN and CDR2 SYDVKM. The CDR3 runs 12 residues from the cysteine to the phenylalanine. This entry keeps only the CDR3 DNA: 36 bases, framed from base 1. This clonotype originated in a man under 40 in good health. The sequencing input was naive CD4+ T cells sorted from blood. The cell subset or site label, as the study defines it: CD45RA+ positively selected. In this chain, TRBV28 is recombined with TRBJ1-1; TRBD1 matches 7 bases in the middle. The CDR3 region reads CASSLWDRRAFF. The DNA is TGTGCCAGCAGTTTGTGGGACAGAAGGGCTTTCTTT.